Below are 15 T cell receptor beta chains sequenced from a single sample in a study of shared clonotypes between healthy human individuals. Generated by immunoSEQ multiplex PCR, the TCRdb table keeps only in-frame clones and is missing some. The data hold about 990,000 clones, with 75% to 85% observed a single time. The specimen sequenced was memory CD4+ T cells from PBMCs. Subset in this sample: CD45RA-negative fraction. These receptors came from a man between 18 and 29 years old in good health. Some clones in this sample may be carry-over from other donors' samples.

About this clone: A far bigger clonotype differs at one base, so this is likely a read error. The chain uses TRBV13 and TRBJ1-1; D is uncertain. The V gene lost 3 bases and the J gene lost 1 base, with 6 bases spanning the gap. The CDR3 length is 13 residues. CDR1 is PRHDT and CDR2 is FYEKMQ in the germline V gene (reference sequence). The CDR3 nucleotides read TGTGCCAGCAGCTTTGGGGAGAACACTGAAGCTTTCTTT. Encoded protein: CASSFGENTEAFF.

The CDR3 sequence is CASSTPGTAAYEQYF. In nucleotides, the CDR3 is TGTGCCAGCAGTACCCCCGGGACGGCTGCCTACGAGCAGTACTTC. The gene calls are TRBV28 and TRBJ2-7; the D gene could be TRBD1 or TRBD2 (5 bases each). Trimming removed 5 bases from V and 2 bases from J, with 16 bases in between. CDR1 is MDHEN, CDR2 SYDVKM, per germline. This CDR3 is built from 15 residues.

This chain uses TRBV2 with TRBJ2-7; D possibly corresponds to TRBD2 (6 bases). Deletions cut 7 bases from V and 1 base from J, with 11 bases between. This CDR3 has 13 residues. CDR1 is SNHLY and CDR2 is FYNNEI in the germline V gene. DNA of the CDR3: TGTGCCAGCAAGGGGAGGTATTCCTACGAGCAGTACTTC. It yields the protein CASKGRYSYEQYF. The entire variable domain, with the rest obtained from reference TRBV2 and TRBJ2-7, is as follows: EPEVTQTPSHQVTQMGQEVILRCVPISNHLYFYWYRQILGQKVEFLVSFYNNEISEKSEIFDDQFSVERPDGSNFTLKIRSTKLEDSAMYFCASKGRYSYEQYFGPGTRLTVT.

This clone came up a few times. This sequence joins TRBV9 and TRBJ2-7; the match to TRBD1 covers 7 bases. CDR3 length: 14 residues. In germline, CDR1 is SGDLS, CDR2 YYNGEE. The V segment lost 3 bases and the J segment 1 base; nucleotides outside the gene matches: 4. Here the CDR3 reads CASSARDRSYEQYF. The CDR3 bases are TGTGCCAGCAGCGCCCGGGACAGATCCTACGAGCAGTACTTC.

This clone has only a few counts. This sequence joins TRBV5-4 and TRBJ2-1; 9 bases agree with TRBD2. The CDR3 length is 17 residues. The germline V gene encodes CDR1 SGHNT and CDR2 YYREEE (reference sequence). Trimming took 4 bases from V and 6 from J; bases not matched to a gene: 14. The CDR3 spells CASSTRPPGGRGNEQFF. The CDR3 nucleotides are TGTGCCAGCAGCACCCGGCCTCCGGGCGGGAGGGGCAATGAGCAGTTCTTC.

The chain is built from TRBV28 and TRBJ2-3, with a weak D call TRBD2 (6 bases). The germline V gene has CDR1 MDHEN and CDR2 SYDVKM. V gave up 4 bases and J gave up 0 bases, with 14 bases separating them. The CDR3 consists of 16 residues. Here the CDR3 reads CASSSFGGTSTDTQYF. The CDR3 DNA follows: TGTGCCAGCAGTTCCTTTGGCGGGACTAGCACAGATACGCAGTATTTT.

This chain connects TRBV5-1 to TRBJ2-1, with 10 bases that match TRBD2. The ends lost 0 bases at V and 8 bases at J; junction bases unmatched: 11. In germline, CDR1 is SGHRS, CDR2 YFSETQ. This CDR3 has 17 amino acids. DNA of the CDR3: TGCGCCAGCAGCTTGGGAGCTCTAGCGGGAGCTAATGATGAGCAGTTCTTC. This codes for CASSLGALAGANDEQFF.

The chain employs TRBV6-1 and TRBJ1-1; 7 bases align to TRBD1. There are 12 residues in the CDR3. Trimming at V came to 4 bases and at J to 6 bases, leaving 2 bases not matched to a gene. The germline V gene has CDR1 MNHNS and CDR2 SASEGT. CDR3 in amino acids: CASSVDRAEAFF. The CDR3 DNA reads TGTGCCAGCAGTGTAGACAGGGCTGAAGCTTTCTTT.

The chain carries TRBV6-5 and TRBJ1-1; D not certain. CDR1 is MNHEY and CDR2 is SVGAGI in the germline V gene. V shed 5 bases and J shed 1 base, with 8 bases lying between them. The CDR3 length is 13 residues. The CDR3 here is CASSPRQNTEAFF. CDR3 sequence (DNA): TGTGCCAGCAGTCCCCGGCAGAACACTGAAGCTTTCTTT.

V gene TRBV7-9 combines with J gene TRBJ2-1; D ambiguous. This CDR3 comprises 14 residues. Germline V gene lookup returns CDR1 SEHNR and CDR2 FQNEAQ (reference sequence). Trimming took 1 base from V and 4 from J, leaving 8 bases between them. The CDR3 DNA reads TGTGCCAGCAGCTTAGTCGCGTTATACAATGAGCAGTTCTTC. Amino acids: CASSLVALYNEQFF. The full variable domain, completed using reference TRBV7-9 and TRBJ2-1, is DTGVSQNPRHKITKRGQNVTFRCDPISEHNRLYWYRQTLGQGPEFLTYFQNEAQLEKSRLLSDRFSAERPKGSFSTLEIQRTEQGDSAMYLCASSLVALYNEQFFGPGTRLTVL.

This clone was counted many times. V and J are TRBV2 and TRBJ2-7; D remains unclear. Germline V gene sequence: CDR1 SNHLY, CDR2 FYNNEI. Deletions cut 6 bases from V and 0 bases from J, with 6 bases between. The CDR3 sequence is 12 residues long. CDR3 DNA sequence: TGTGCCAGCAGGGTGTTCTCCTACGAGCAGTACTTC. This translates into CASRVFSYEQYF.

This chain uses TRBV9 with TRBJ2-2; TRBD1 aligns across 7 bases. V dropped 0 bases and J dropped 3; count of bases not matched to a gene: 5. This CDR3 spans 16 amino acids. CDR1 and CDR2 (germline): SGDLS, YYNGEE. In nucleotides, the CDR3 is TGTGCCAGCAGCGTAGAGGCAGGGGGTTACACCGGGGAGCTGTTTTTT. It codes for CASSVEAGGYTGELFF.

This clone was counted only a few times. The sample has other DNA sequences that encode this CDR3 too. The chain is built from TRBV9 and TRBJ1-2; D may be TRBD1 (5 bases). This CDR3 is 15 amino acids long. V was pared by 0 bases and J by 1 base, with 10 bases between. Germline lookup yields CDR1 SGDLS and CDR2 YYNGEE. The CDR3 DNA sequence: TGTGCCAGCAGCGTAGGTGGTCAGGGTAACTATGGCTACACCTTC. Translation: CASSVGGQGNYGYTF.

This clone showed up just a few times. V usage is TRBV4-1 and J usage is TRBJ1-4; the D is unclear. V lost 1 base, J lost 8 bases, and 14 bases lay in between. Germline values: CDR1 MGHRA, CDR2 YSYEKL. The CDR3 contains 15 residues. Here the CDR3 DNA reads TGCGCCAGCAGCCAAGCGGACCCGGGAGGCGAAAAACTGTTTTTT. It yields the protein CASSQADPGGEKLFF.

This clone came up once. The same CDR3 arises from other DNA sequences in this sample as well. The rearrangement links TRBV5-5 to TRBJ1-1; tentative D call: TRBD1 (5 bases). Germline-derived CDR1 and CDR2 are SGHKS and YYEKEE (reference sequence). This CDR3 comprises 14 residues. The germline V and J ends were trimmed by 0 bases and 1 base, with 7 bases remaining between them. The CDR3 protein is CASSLAGGNTEAFF. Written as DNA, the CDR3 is TGTGCCAGCAGCTTGGCTGGGGGGAACACTGAAGCTTTCTTT.